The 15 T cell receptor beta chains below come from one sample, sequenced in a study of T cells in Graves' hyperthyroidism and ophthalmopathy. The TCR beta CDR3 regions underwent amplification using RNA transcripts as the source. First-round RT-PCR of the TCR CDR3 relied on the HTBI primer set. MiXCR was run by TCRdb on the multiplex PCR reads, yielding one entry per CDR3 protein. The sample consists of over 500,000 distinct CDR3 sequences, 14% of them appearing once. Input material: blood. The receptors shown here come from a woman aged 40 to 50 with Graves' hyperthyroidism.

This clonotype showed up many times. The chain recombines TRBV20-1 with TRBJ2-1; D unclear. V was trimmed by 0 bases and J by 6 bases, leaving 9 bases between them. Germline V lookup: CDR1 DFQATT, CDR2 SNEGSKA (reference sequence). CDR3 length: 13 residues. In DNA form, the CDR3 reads TGCAGTGCTAGAGATGAGGTCCCCAATGAGCAGTTCTTC. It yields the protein CSARDEVPNEQFF.

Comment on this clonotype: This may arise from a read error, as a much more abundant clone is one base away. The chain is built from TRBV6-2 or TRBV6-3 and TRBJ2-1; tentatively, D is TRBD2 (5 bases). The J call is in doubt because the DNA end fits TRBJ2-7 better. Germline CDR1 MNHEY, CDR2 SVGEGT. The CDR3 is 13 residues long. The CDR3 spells CASSKLGINEQYF. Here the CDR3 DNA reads TGTGCCAGCAGTAAACTCGGGATCAATGAGCAGTACTTC.

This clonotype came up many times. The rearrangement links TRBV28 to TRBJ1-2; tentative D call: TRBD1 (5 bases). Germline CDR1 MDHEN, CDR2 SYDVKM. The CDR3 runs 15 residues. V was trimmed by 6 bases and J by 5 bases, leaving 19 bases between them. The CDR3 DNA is TGTGCCAGCAGCTCCCTCTCCGGGACTGAGTATGGCTACACCTTC. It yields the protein CASSSLSGTEYGYTF.

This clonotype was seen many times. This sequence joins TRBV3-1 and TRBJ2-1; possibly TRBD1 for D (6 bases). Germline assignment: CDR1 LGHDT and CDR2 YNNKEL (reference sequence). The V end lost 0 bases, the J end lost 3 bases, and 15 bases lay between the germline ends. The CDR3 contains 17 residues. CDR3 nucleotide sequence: TGTGCCAGCAGCCAAGATATATCCGGGACACTCTACAATGAGCAGTTCTTC. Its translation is CASSQDISGTLYNEQFF.

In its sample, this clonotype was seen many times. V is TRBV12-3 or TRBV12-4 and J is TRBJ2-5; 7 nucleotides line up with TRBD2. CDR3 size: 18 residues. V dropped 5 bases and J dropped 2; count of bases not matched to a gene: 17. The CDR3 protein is CASSRLFQRDWVQETQYF. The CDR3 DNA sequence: TGTGCCAGCAGTCGCCTATTCCAGCGGGACTGGGTTCAAGAGACCCAGTACTTC.

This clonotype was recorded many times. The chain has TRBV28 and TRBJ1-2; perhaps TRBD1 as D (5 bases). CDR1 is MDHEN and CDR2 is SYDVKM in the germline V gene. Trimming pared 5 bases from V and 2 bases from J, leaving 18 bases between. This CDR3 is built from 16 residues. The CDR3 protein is CASSPLQGPRNYGYTF. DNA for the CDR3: TGTGCCAGCAGTCCCTTGCAGGGACCACGAAACTATGGCTACACCTTC.

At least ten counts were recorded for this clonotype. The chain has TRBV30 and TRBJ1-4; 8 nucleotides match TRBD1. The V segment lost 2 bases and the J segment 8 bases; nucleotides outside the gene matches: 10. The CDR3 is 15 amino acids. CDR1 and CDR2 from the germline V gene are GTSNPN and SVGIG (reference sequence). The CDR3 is CAWSPKTGGREKLFF. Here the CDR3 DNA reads TGTGCCTGGAGTCCCAAAACAGGGGGTAGAGAAAAACTGTTTTTT.

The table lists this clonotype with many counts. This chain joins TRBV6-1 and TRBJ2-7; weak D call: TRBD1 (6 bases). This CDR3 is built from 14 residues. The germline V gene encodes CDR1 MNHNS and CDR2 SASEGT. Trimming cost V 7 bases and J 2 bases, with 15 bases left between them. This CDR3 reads CASTYRDTTYEQYF. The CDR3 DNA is TGTGCCAGCACGTATAGGGACACTACCTACGAGCAGTACTTC.

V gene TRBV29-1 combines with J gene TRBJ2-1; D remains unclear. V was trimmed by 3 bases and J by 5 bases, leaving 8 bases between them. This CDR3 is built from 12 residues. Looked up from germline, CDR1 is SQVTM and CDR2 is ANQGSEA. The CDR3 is CSVDLPNNEQFF. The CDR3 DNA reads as TGCAGCGTTGACCTACCTAACAATGAGCAGTTCTTC.

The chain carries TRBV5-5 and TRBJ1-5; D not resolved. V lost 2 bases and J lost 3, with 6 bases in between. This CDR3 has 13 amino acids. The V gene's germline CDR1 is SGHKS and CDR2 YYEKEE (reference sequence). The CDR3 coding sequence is TGTGCCAGCAGCTTTATGGACAATCAGCCCCAGCATTTT. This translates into CASSFMDNQPQHF.

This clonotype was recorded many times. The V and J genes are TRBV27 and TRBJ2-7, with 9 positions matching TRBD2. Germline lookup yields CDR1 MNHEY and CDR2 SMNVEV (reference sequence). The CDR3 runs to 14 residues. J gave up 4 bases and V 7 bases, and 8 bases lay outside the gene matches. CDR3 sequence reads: CASKLTSGTYEQYF. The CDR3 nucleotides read TGTGCCAGCAAACTGACTAGCGGAACTTACGAGCAGTACTTC.

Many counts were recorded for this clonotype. Written as DNA, the CDR3 is TGTGCCAGCAGCAAGGGACTAGCGGGGGCCAGCACAGATACGCAGTATTTT. It encodes CASSKGLAGASTDTQYF. The chain joins TRBV12-3 or TRBV12-4 to TRBJ2-3; 14 positions agree with TRBD2. The trim removed 6 bases at V and 0 bases at J, leaving 5 bases unmatched. The CDR3 spans 17 residues.

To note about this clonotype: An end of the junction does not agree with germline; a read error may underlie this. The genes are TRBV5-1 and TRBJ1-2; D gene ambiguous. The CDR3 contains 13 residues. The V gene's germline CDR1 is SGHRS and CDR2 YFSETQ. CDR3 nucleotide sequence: TGCGTCAGCAGCTCCGGACTGAACTATGGCTACACCTTC. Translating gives CVSSSGLNYGYTF.

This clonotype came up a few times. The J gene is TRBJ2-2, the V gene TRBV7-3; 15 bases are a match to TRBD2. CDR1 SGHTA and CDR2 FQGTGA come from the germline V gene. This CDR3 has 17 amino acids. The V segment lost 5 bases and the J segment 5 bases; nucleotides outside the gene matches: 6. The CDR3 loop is CASSPGLAGGRTGELFF. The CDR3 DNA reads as TGTGCCAGCAGCCCCGGACTAGCGGGAGGGCGAACCGGGGAGCTGTTTTTT.

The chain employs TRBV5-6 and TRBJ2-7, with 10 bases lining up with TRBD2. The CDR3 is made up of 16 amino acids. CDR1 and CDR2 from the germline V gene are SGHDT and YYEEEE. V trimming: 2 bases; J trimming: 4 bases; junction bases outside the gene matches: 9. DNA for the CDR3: TGTGCCAGCAGCTTTTTTAGCACTAGCGGGACTTACGAGCAGTACTTC. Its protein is CASSFFSTSGTYEQYF.